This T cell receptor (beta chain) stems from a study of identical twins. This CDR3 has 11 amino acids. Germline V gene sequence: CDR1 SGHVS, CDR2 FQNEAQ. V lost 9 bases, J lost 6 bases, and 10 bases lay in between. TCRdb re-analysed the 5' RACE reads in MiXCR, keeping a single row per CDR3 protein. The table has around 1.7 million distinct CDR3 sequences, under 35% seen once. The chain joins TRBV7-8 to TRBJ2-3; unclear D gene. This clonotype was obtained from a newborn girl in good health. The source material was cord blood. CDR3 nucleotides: TGTGCCAGTACTCTTATGGATACGCAGTATTTT. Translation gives CASTLMDTQYF.